The rows below give T cell receptor beta chains drawn from one sample of a study of T cell responses to AZD1222 COVID-19 vaccine. Measured with immunoSEQ multiplex PCR; TCRdb has only the in-frame clones, and not every one. The sample has about 180,000 clones; approximately 90% are singletons. The sequenced sample was peripheral blood, obtained on day 0 of AZD1222 vaccination. The receptors originated from an adult in good health. Both conserved end residues are part of each CDR3. Each record gives: CDR3 protein, CDR3 length, clone size, V gene. Clone size is not always given. Where it is, it says once, few, many or a class for expanded clones.

cdr3_aa: CASSPTGAHPDTQYF
cdr3_length: 15
clone_size: NA
v_call: TRBV5-4

cdr3_aa: CASSGTGAETQYF
cdr3_length: 13
clone_size: NA
v_call: TRBV2

cdr3_aa: CASSQGGSTEAFF
cdr3_length: 13
clone_size: NA
v_call: TRBV3-1/TRBV3-2

cdr3_aa: CASSIPDRVIYGYTF
cdr3_length: 15
clone_size: once
v_call: TRBV19

cdr3_aa: CASSYVGAPVGEAFF
cdr3_length: 15
clone_size: NA
v_call: TRBV28

cdr3_aa: CASSLSWVTGELFF
cdr3_length: 14
clone_size: NA
v_call: TRBV5-1

cdr3_aa: CASSLGFRAFF
cdr3_length: 11
clone_size: NA
v_call: TRBV28

cdr3_aa: CASSSLEGNSPLHF
cdr3_length: 14
clone_size: NA
v_call: TRBV5-1

cdr3_aa: CASSRFDSGNQPQHF
cdr3_length: 15
clone_size: NA
v_call: TRBV6-5

cdr3_aa: CASSFLSGANVLTF
cdr3_length: 14
clone_size: NA
v_call: TRBV9

cdr3_aa: CASSLARVPGANVLTF
cdr3_length: 16
clone_size: NA
v_call: TRBV13

cdr3_aa: CASSLLEGAHTGELFF
cdr3_length: 16
clone_size: NA
v_call: TRBV7-3

cdr3_aa: CASSRGTEYGYTF
cdr3_length: 13
clone_size: NA
v_call: TRBV11-2

cdr3_aa: CASSLRQGAYEQYF
cdr3_length: 14
clone_size: NA
v_call: TRBV28

cdr3_aa: CASSELSWGRTRDEKLFF
cdr3_length: 18
clone_size: NA
v_call: TRBV2

cdr3_aa: CAISRTVGGKTDTQYF
cdr3_length: 16
clone_size: NA
v_call: TRBV10-3

cdr3_aa: CASSDGPHTGELFF
cdr3_length: 14
clone_size: NA
v_call: TRBV2

cdr3_aa: CSGLAGNQETQYF
cdr3_length: 13
clone_size: once
v_call: TRBV29-1

cdr3_aa: CASSETVYSNQPQHF
cdr3_length: 15
clone_size: NA
v_call: TRBV2

cdr3_aa: CASSLNEGLDQPQHF
cdr3_length: 15
clone_size: NA
v_call: TRBV28

cdr3_aa: CASSLGSGSHLYGYTF
cdr3_length: 16
clone_size: NA
v_call: TRBV5-1

cdr3_aa: CASSPTSGRALYNEQFF
cdr3_length: 17
clone_size: NA
v_call: TRBV4-1

cdr3_aa: CASSGEGYGYTF
cdr3_length: 12
clone_size: NA
v_call: TRBV25-1

cdr3_aa: CASSPVDRSSNQPQHF
cdr3_length: 16
clone_size: NA
v_call: TRBV2

cdr3_aa: CASSDPGRRNTGELFF
cdr3_length: 16
clone_size: NA
v_call: TRBV2

cdr3_aa: CASSPRETVNTEAFF
cdr3_length: 15
clone_size: NA
v_call: TRBV18